This is a list of T cell receptor beta chains from one sample in a study of PD-1 blockade in classical Hodgkin lymphoma. Using immunoSEQ multiplex PCR, the repertoire was profiled, and TCRdb retains in-frame clones only, with some absent. The sample lists some 65,000 clones; 70% to 75% were seen once. The source material was peripheral blood mononuclear cells (PBMCs), sampled before the second cycle of nivolumab. All receptors come from a human donor with classical Hodgkin lymphoma. The CDR3 runs from the conserved cysteine through the conserved F or W. The order of the fields is V gene, D gene, clone size, J gene, CDR3 DNA, CDR3 protein. The D gene is left open where the match is weak. Clone size is shown for a subset of rows, as once, few, many or a class of expanded clone.

>TRBV30|TRBD2|NA|TRBJ2-3
TGTGCCTGGAGTTATTCTCTAGCGGGAGGTACAGATACGCAGTATTTT
CAWSYSLAGGTDTQYF
>TRBV30|TRBD1|NA|TRBJ2-5
TGTGCCTGGAGTCTTACCAGGGGGCGCGGAGAGACCCAGTACTTC
CAWSLTRGRGETQYF
>TRBV9|NA|NA|TRBJ2-1
TGTGCCAGCAGCGTAGGGGGTAGCGGATACAATGAGCAGTTCTTC
CASSVGGSGYNEQFF
>TRBV5-1|TRBD1|few|TRBJ1-4
TGCGCCAGCAGCTTGACAGGGGAGGAAAAACTGTTTTTT
CASSLTGEEKLFF
>TRBV2|NA|few|TRBJ2-1
TGTGCCAGCATAGGGGAACGGTATCACAATGAGCAGTTCTTC
CASIGERYHNEQFF
>TRBV9|TRBD1|NA|TRBJ2-7
TGTGCCAGCAGCCCAAGGGACAGGGGGCACTACGAGCAGTACTTC
CASSPRDRGHYEQYF
>TRBV11-2|NA|NA|TRBJ2-7
TGTGCCAGCAGCCTAACCGGGACGTTATCCTACGAGCAGTACTTC
CASSLTGTLSYEQYF
>TRBV28|NA|NA|TRBJ1-5
TGTGCCAGCAGTTCCAGGGACCGAGGCAATCAGCCCCAGCATTTT
CASSSRDRGNQPQHF
>TRBV5-1|TRBD1|NA|TRBJ1-4
TGCGCCAGCAGCTTTGGACAGGGCGAAAAACTGTTTTTT
CASSFGQGEKLFF
>TRBV6-6|NA|NA|TRBJ1-1
TGTGCCAGCAGTTTCCTGGCCCAGGCGGGGGCCACTGAAGCTTTCTTT
CASSFLAQAGATEAFF
>TRBV5-1|TRBD1|NA|TRBJ1-1
TGCGCCAGCAGCTTGACAGGGGGCCCGATTGAAGCTTTCTTT
CASSLTGGPIEAFF
>TRBV5-5|NA|NA|TRBJ2-1
TGTGCCAGCAGCGCCCTAGGCGGGATGGGGCAGTTCTTC
CASSALGGMGQFF
>TRBV5-5|NA|NA|TRBJ1-5
TGTGCCAGCAGTTTTAAACCGCCCCAGCATTTT
CASSFKPPQHF
>TRBV4-1|NA|NA|TRBJ2-2
TGCGCCAGCAGCCAAGCACACAGGGAGGGCGGGGAGCTGTTTTTT
CASSQAHREGGELFF
>TRBV11-3|NA|once|TRBJ2-1
TGTGCCAGCAGTTTGCTTGGGCGGGATGAGGACTATGGTAGGAATGAGCAGTTCTTC
CASSLLGRDEDYGRNEQFF
>TRBV30|NA|NA|TRBJ1-1
TGTGCCTGGAGTGTAAGCGTGCGGGTCCAGGGAGCTTTCTTT
CAWSVSVRVQGAFF
>TRBV5-1|NA|NA|TRBJ2-5
TGCGCCAGCAGCCTTTATACAGGGAATTGGCAAGAGACCCAGTACTTC
CASSLYTGNWQETQYF
>TRBV5-1|TRBD2|NA|TRBJ2-2
TGCGCCAGCAGCCTACTAGCGGCGGGGGCCGGGGAGCTGTTTTTT
CASSLLAAGAGELFF
>TRBV7-2|NA|NA|TRBJ1-3
TGTGCCAGCAGCTCCCTCGGGGGGAGGAACACCATATATTTT
CASSSLGGRNTIYF
>TRBV4-1|NA|few|TRBJ2-7
TGCGCCAGCAGCCAAGATATTGTCTACGAGCAGTACTTC
CASSQDIVYEQYF
>TRBV6-6|NA|NA|TRBJ2-7
TGTGCCAGCAGTTACAGGGGTGGCGAGCAGTACTTC
CASSYRGGEQYF
>TRBV4-1|NA|once|TRBJ1-2
TGCGCCAGCAGCCGTTCTGGAGGGGGGGACTATGGCTACACCTTC
CASSRSGGGDYGYTF
>TRBV30|TRBD1|once|TRBJ2-7
TGTGCCTGGAGTCCGGGACAGGTTTACCACGAGCAGTACTTC
CAWSPGQVYHEQYF
>TRBV19|TRBD2|NA|TRBJ2-5
TGTGCCAGTAGTTCTGGACTAGCGGGAGGGCCGTTCAGGACCCAGTACTTC
CASSSGLAGGPFRTQYF
>TRBV7-9|NA|NA|TRBJ1-1
TGTGCCAGCAGCTTCGCCGGGACGAACACTGAAGCTTTCTTT
CASSFAGTNTEAFF
>TRBV29-1|NA|NA|TRBJ1-1
TGCAGCGTTCTCGAGGGAAGTACTGAAGCTTTCTTT
CSVLEGSTEAFF
>TRBV5-1|NA|NA|TRBJ1-2
TGCGCCAGCAGCTTGGTTCCGACGATTAACTATGGCTACACCTTC
CASSLVPTINYGYTF
>TRBV11-3|NA|NA|TRBJ2-5
TGTGCCAGCAGCTTATATCAGGGAGTGAAGACCCAGTACTTC
CASSLYQGVKTQYF
>TRBV2|TRBD2|few|TRBJ2-2
TGTGCCAGCACCCTGGGGGCTAGCGGGAGGGCCGGGGAGCTGTTTTTT
CASTLGASGRAGELFF
>TRBV27|NA|NA|TRBJ1-6
TGTGCCAGCAGGGACAGTGGGCCCTATAATTCACCCCTCCACTTT
CASRDSGPYNSPLHF